These 19 T cell receptor beta chains were all obtained from the same sample, sequenced in a study of T cell repertoires in ileal Crohn's disease. Measured with immunoSEQ multiplex PCR; TCRdb has only the in-frame clones, and not every one. The sample includes more than 60,000 clones, roughly nine tenths of them seen just once. Time point reported: neoterminal ileum biopsy at postoperative endoscopy, about 6 months after surgery. Sample: ileal tissue. These receptors all come from an adult with Crohn's disease.

V is TRBV27 and J is TRBJ2-1; weak D call: TRBD2 (5 bases). The CDR3 loop spans 15 amino acids. Germline assignment: CDR1 MNHEY and CDR2 SMNVEV (reference sequence). Trimming stripped 6 bases from V and 3 bases from J, with 15 bases between. This CDR3 is CASSPTAGFYNEQFF. DNA for the CDR3: TGTGCCAGCAGCCCGACGGCGGGTTTCTACAATGAGCAGTTCTTC.

The chain has TRBV5-1 and TRBJ1-1; no firm D call. V dropped 5 bases and J dropped 3 bases, with 14 bases sitting between them. The CDR3 sequence is 14 residues long. Germline CDR1 reads SGHRS; CDR2 reads YFSETQ. Here the CDR3 DNA reads TGCGCCAGCAGGAGAGACGGGTCAGACACTGAAGCTTTCTTT. It codes for CASRRDGSDTEAFF.

The V and J genes are TRBV5-1 and TRBJ1-2, with a weak D call TRBD1 (6 bases). V lost 0 bases to trimming and J lost 0 bases, with 15 bases between them. The CDR3 is 17 amino acids. CDR1 and CDR2 from the germline V gene are SGHRS and YFSETQ. The CDR3 coding sequence is TGCGCCAGCAGCTTGGGACCCGGGACAACTTCTAACTATGGCTACACCTTC. Translating gives CASSLGPGTTSNYGYTF.

V and J are TRBV7-9 and TRBJ1-2; D is undetermined. Trimming took off 1 base at V and 4 bases at J, with 16 bases between the two ends. The CDR3 runs 16 residues. CDR1 and CDR2 (germline): SEHNR, FQNEAQ (reference sequence). The chain's CDR3 is CASSLGGKGGIYGYTF. In DNA, the CDR3 is TGTGCCAGCAGCTTAGGAGGGAAGGGTGGCATCTATGGCTACACCTTC.

This chain connects TRBV10-3 to TRBJ2-5, with D possibly being TRBD1 (5 bases). V lost 6 bases and J 1 base, leaving 9 bases between the germline ends. This CDR3 has 13 amino acids. The germline V gene encodes CDR1 ENHRY and CDR2 SYGVKD. The CDR3 region is CAISPGIQETQYF. CDR3 nucleotides: TGTGCCATCAGCCCAGGGATCCAAGAGACCCAGTACTTC.

The rearrangement joins TRBV6-5 to TRBJ1-1; TRBD1 might be the D (6 bases). Germline assignment: CDR1 MNHEY and CDR2 SVGAGI. The V gene lost 7 bases and the J gene lost 1 base, with 10 bases spanning the gap. The CDR3 sequence is 13 residues long. The CDR3 DNA reads as TGTGCCAGCACCCCGGGACAGAACACTGAAGCTTTCTTT. Its protein is CASTPGQNTEAFF.

The J gene is TRBJ2-5, the V gene TRBV19, with 9 positions matching TRBD2. The CDR3 extends over 16 amino acids. The V segment lost 10 bases and the J segment 4 bases; nucleotides outside the gene matches: 16. In germline, CDR1 is LNHDA, CDR2 SQIVND (reference sequence). CDR3 nucleotides: TGTGCCACTAGGACTAGCGCGAAATTCCGGGGAGAGACCCAGTACTTC. This encodes CATRTSAKFRGETQYF.

The V and J genes are TRBV28 and TRBJ2-1, with unresolved D. V was pared by 3 bases and J by 7 bases, with 13 bases between. The germline V gene has CDR1 MDHEN and CDR2 SYDVKM. The CDR3 loop spans 14 amino acids. This CDR3 is CASSFTLDGNEQFF. CDR3 in DNA: TGTGCCAGCAGTTTTACGCTAGACGGAAATGAGCAGTTCTTC.

The chain recombines TRBV5-1 with TRBJ1-6; D is uncertain. Trimming removed 0 bases from V and 0 bases from J, with 7 bases in between. CDR3 length: 16 amino acids. CDR1 SGHRS and CDR2 YFSETQ come from the germline V gene. CDR3 amino acids: CASSLESISYNSPLHF. The CDR3 DNA sequence: TGCGCCAGCAGCTTGGAATCAATCTCCTATAATTCACCCCTCCACTTT.

This clone was seen only once. The DNA of the CDR3 is TGCGCCAGCAGCCAGGAGCCCAGCCAGAGCTCTGGAAACACCATATATTTT. This codes for CASSQEPSQSSGNTIYF. This chain connects TRBV4-1 to TRBJ1-3, with D unclear. The CDR3 consists of 17 residues. V was shortened by 3 bases and J by 0 bases, with 15 bases between the two germline ends. In germline, CDR1 is MGHRA, CDR2 YSYEKL.

V gene TRBV4-1 combines with J gene TRBJ1-2, with TRBD1 matching 7 bases. CDR1 and CDR2 (germline): MGHRA, YSYEKL. V dropped 1 base and J dropped 7; count of bases not matched to a gene: 9. CDR3 length: 15 residues. The CDR3 bases are TGCGCCAGCAGCCAAGTGAGGGCCAGGGGGGTTGGCTACACCTTC. Protein: CASSQVRARGVGYTF.

The rearrangement joins TRBV11-3 to TRBJ2-1, with 10 bases that match TRBD1. The CDR3 is made up of 15 amino acids. The trim removed 5 bases at V and 9 bases at J, leaving 10 bases unmatched. The germline gives CDR1 SGHNT, CDR2 YENEEA. The CDR3 DNA reads as TGTGCCAGCAGCGACAAGGGACAGGGGAGGGTTGAGCAGTTCTTC. It specifies CASSDKGQGRVEQFF.

This clone has more than one count but fewer than ten. The CDR3 loop is CASSAGNTGANQPQHF. The DNA of the CDR3 is TGTGCCAGCAGCGCCGGCAACACAGGGGCCAATCAGCCCCAGCATTTT. The J gene is TRBJ1-5, the V gene TRBV9, with 7 bases identical to TRBD1. Germline V gene lookup returns CDR1 SGDLS and CDR2 YYNGEE. The trim removed 3 bases at V and 3 bases at J, leaving 9 bases unmatched. CDR3 size: 16 residues.

V is TRBV4-1 and J is TRBJ2-1; 7 bases fit TRBD2. The CDR3 has 15 amino acids. The trim removed 3 bases at V and 5 bases at J, leaving 7 bases unmatched. The germline V gene encodes CDR1 MGHRA and CDR2 YSYEKL. The CDR3 DNA sequence: TGCGCCAGCAGCCACAACGGGGGGTCTAACAATGAGCAGTTCTTC. It is translated as CASSHNGGSNNEQFF.

In its sample, this clone was seen once. As DNA, the CDR3 is TGTGCCAGCAGCTTAGACCGTGAAGCTTTCTTT. It encodes CASSLDREAFF. J is TRBJ1-1 and V is TRBV11-3; unclear D gene. The V end was cut by 0 bases, the J end by 7 bases, with 3 bases between. CDR1 and CDR2 from the germline V gene are SGHNT and YENEEA. CDR3 length equals 11 residues.

The V gene is TRBV5-4, the J gene TRBJ2-1; maybe TRBD1 (6 bases). V lost 4 bases, J lost 0 bases, and 14 bases lay in between. This CDR3 contains 16 residues. The V gene's germline CDR1 is SGHNT and CDR2 YYREEE (reference sequence). The DNA for the CDR3 is TGTGCCAGCAGCAGAGCCGGGACAAACTCCTACAATGAGCAGTTCTTC. This gives the protein CASSRAGTNSYNEQFF.

The CDR3 DNA reads TGTGCCAGCAGCTCGGGAAAGACCCAGTACTTC. It specifies CASSSGKTQYF. The chain combines TRBV5-4 with TRBJ2-5; maybe TRBD2 (5 bases). The CDR3 length is 11 residues. The ends were cut back, 3 bases at V and 6 bases at J, with 6 bases in the middle. CDR1 SGHNT and CDR2 YYREEE come from the germline V gene (reference sequence).

The genes are TRBV6-1 and TRBJ2-7; possible D gene TRBD1, 5 bases. This CDR3 has 12 residues. Germline V CDR1 and CDR2: MNHNS, SASEGT. V lost 4 bases and J lost 3, with 7 bases in between. The CDR3 DNA reads TGTGCCAGCAGTGCTACAGGCTACGAGCAGTACGTC. Protein sequence: CASSATGYEQYV.

The chain uses TRBV6-4 and TRBJ2-2; D is perhaps TRBD1 (5 bases). The CDR3 is made up of 13 amino acids. Germline CDR1 MRHNA, CDR2 SNTAGT. The V end was cut by 6 bases, the J end by 2 bases, with 7 bases between. The chain's CDR3 is CASRQVNTGELFF. The CDR3 nucleotides read TGTGCCAGCAGACAGGTTAACACCGGGGAGCTGTTTTTT.